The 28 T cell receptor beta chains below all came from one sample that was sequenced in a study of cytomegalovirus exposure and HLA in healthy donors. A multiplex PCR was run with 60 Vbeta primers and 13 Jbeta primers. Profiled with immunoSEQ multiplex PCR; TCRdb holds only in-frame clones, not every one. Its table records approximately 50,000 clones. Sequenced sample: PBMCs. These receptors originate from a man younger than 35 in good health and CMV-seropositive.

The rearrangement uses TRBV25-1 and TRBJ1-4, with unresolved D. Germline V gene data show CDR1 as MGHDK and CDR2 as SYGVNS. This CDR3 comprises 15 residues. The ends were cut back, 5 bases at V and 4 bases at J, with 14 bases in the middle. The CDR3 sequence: CASSSRSIVNEKLFF. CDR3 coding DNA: TGTGCCAGCAGTTCGCGCTCGATTGTTAATGAAAAACTGTTTTTT.

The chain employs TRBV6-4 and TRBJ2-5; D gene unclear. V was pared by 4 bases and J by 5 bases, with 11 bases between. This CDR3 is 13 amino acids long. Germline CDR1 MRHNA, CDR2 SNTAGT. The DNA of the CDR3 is TGTGCCAGCAGTGTGAAGGAGCGCGAGACCCAGTACTTC. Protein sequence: CASSVKERETQYF.

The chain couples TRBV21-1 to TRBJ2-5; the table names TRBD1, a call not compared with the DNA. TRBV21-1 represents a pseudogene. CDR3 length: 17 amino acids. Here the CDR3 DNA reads TGTGCCAGCAGCACACGTCCGGGACAGGGGGCTGCGGAGACCCAGTACTTC. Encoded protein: CASSTRPGQGAAETQYF.

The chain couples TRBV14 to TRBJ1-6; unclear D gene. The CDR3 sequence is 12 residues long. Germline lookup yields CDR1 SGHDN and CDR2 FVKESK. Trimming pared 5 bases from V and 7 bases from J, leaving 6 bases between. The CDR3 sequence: CASSYGNSPLHF. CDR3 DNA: TGTGCCAGCAGCTACGGGAATTCACCCCTCCACTTT.

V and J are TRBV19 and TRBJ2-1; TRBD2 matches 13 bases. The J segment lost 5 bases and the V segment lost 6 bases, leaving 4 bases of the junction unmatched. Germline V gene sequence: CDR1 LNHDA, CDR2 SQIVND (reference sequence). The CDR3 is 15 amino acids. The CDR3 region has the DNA TGTGCCAGTAGCCCCGGACTAGCGGGGGACAATGAGCAGTTCTTC. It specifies CASSPGLAGDNEQFF.

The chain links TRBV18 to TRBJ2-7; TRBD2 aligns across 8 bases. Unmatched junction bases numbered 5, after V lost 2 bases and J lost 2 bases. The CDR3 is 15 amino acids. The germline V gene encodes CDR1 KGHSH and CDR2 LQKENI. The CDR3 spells CASSPTSGAAYEQYF. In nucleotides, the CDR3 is TGTGCCAGCTCACCAACTAGCGGCGCGGCCTACGAGCAGTACTTC. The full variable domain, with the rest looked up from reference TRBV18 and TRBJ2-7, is NAGVMQNPRHLVRRRGQEARLRCSPMKGHSHVYWYRQLPEEGLKFMVYLQKENIIDESGMPKERFSAEFPKEGPSILRIQQVVRGDSAAYFCASSPTSGAAYEQYFGPGTRLTVT.

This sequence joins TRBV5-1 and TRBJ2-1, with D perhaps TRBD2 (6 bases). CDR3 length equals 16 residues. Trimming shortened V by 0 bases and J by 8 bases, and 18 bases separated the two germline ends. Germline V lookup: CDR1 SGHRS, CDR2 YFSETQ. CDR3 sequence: CASSLARDSYGDEQFF. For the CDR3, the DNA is TGCGCCAGCAGCTTGGCTCGGGACTCTTACGGAGATGAGCAGTTCTTC.

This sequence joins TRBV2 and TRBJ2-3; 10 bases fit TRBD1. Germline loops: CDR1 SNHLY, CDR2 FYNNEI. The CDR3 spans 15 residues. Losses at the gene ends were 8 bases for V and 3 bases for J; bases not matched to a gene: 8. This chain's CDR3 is CASWTGGLLTDTQYF. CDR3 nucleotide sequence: TGTGCCAGCTGGACAGGGGGGCTTCTGACAGATACGCAGTATTTT.

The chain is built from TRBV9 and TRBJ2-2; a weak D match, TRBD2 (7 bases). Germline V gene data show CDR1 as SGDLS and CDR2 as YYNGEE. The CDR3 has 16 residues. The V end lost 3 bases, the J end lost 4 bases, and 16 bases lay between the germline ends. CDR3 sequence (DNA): TGTGCCAGCAGCGCCGAGGGGGGGGGCCTCACCGGGGAGCTGTTTTTT. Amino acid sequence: CASSAEGGGLTGELFF. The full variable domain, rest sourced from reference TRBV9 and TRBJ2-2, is DSGVTQTPKHLITATGQRVTLRCSPRSGDLSVYWYQQSLDQGLQFLIQYYNGEERAKGNILERFSAQQFPDLHSELNLSSLELGDSALYFCASSAEGGGLTGELFFGEGSRLTVL.

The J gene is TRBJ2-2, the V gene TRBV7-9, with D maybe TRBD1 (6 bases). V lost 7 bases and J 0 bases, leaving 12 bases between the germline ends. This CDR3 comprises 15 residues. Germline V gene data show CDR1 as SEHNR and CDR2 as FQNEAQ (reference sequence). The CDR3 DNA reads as TGTGCCAGCATACAGGGTAGCGCGAACACCGGGGAGCTGTTTTTT. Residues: CASIQGSANTGELFF.

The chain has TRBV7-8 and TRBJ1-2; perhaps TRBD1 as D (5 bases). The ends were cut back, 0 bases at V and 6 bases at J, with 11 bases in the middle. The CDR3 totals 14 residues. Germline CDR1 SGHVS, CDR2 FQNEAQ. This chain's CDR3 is CASSLALWGDGYTF. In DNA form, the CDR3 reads TGTGCCAGCAGCTTAGCGCTATGGGGGGATGGCTACACCTTC.

The CDR3 region has the DNA TGCGCCAGCAGCCAAGGATTGAAGATCCTAGCGGGAGGAGAGACCCAGTACTTC. It is translated as CASSQGLKILAGGETQYF. The chain couples TRBV4-1 to TRBJ2-5; 11 nucleotides align to TRBD2. The CDR3 totals 18 residues. Trimming at V came to 1 base and at J to 4 bases, leaving 11 bases not matched to a gene. From germline, CDR1 is MGHRA and CDR2 YSYEKL.

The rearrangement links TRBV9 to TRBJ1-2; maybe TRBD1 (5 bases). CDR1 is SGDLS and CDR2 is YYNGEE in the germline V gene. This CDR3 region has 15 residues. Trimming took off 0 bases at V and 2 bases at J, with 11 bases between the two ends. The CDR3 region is CASSVGAGQNYGYTF. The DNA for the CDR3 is TGTGCCAGCAGCGTAGGGGCAGGGCAAAACTATGGCTACACCTTC.

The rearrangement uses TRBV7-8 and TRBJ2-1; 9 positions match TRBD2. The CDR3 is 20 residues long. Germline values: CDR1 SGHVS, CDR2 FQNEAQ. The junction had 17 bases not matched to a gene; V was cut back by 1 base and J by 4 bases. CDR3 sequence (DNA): TGTGCCAGCAGCTTAGATGGGGGGGCTCCGGGACTAGCTAATTACAATGAGCAGTTCTTC. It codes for CASSLDGGAPGLANYNEQFF. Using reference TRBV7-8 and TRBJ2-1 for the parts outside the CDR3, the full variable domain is GAGVSQSPRYKVAKRGQDVALRCDPISGHVSLFWYQQALGQGPEFLTYFQNEAQLDKSGLPSDRFFAERPEGSVSTLKIQRTQQEDSAVYLCASSLDGGAPGLANYNEQFFGPGTRLTVL.

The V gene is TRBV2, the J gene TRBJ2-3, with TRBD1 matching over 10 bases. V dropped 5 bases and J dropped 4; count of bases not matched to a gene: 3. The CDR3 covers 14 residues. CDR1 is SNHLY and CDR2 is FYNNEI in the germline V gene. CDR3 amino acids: CASSRDRGSDTQYF. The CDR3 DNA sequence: TGTGCCAGCAGTCGGGACAGGGGCTCAGATACGCAGTATTTT.

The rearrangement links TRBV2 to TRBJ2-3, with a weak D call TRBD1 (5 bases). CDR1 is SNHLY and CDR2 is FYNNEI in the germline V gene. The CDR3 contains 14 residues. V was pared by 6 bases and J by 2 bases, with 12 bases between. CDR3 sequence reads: CASRWGRATDTQYF. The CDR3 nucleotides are TGTGCCAGCAGGTGGGGCAGGGCCACAGATACGCAGTATTTT.

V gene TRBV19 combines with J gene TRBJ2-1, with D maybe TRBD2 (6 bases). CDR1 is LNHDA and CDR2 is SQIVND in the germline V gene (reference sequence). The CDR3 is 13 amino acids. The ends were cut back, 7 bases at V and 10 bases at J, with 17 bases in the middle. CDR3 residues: CASTGTPAYEQFF. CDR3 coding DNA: TGTGCCAGTACCGGGACTCCGGCATACGAGCAGTTCTTC. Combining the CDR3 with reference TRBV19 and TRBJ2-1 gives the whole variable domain DGGITQSPKYLFRKEGQNVTLSCEQNLNHDAMYWYRQDPGQGLRLIYYSQIVNDFQKGDIAEGYSVSREKKESFPLTVTSAQKNPTAFYLCASTGTPAYEQFFGPGTRLTVL.

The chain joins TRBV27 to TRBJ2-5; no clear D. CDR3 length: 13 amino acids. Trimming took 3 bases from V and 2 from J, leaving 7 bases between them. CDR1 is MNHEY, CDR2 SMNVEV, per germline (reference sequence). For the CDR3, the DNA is TGTGCCAGCAGTTTGCTTAGTCAAGAGACCCAGTACTTC. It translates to CASSLLSQETQYF.

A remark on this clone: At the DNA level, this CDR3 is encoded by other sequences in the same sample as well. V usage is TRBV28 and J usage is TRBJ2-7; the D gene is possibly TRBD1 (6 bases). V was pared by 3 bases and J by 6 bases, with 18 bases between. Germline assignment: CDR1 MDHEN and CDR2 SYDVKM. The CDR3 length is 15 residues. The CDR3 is CASSFLGAGVVEQYF. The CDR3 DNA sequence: TGTGCCAGCAGTTTCTTAGGGGCAGGGGTTGTCGAGCAGTACTTC.

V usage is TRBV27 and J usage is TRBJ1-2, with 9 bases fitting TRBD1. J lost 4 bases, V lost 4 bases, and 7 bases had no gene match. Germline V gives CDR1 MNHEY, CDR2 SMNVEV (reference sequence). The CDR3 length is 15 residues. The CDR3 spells CASSSPGQGFYGYTF. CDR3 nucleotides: TGTGCCAGCAGTTCGCCGGGACAGGGATTCTATGGCTACACCTTC.

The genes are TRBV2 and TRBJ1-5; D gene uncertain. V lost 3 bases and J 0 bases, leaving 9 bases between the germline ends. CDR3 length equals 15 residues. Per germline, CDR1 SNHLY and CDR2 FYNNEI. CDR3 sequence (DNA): TGTGCCAGCAGTGAGGGCGGGAATAGCAATCAGCCCCAGCATTTT. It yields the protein CASSEGGNSNQPQHF. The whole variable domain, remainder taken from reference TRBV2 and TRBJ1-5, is EPEVTQTPSHQVTQMGQEVILRCVPISNHLYFYWYRQILGQKVEFLVSFYNNEISEKSEIFDDQFSVERPDGSNFTLKIRSTKLEDSAMYFCASSEGGNSNQPQHFGDGTRLSIL.

CDR3 sequence: CASSRQRGILETQYF. CDR3 nucleotides: TGTGCCAGCTCCAGACAGCGGGGGATATTAGAGACCCAGTACTTC. This chain links TRBV18 with TRBJ2-5, with 8 bases lining up with TRBD2. Trimming took 6 bases from V and 4 from J; bases not matched to a gene: 10. Looked up from germline, CDR1 is KGHSH and CDR2 is LQKENI. CDR3 size: 15 residues.

DNA of the CDR3: TGTGCCAGCAGCTTGGGTGTGGTCAGGGGGCCAGGGGAGGAGCTGTTTTTT. Protein: CASSLGVVRGPGEELFF. The chain recombines TRBV5-4 with TRBJ2-2, with TRBD1 identical over 8 bases. There are 17 residues in the CDR3. The V gene end was trimmed by 0 bases and the J gene end by 10 bases; junction bases not matched to a gene: 14. Germline V gene data show CDR1 as SGHNT and CDR2 as YYREEE (reference sequence).

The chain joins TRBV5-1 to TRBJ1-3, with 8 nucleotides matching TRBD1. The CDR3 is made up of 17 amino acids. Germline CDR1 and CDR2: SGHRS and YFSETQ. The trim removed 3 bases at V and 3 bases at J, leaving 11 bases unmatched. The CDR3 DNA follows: TGCGCCAGCAGCTGGGACAGGTTGGAACACCATGGAAACACCATATATTTT. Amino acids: CASSWDRLEHHGNTIYF. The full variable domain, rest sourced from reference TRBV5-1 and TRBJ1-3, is KAGVTQTPRYLIKTRGQQVTLSCSPISGHRSVSWYQQTPGQGLQFLFEYFSETQRNKGNFPGRFSGRQFSNSRSEMNVSTLELGDSALYLCASSWDRLEHHGNTIYFGEGSWLTVV.

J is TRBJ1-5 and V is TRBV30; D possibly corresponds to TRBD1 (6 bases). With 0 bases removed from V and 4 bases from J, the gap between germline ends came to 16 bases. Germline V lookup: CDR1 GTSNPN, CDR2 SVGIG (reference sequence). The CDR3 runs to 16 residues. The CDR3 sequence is CAWSVGNDRRNQPQHF. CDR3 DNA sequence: TGTGCCTGGAGTGTTGGGAACGACAGGAGAAATCAGCCCCAGCATTTT. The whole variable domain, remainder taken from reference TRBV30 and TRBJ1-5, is SQTIHQWPATLVQPVGSPLSLECTVEGTSNPNLYWYRQAAGRGLQLLFYSVGIGQISSEVPQNLSASRPQDRQFILSSKKLLLSDSGFYLCAWSVGNDRRNQPQHFGDGTRLSIL.

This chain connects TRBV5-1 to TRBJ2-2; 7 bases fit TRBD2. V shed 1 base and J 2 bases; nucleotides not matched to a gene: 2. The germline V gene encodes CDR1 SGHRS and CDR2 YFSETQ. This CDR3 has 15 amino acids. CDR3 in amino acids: CASSLTSVNTGELFF. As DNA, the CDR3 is TGCGCCAGCAGCTTGACTAGCGTTAACACCGGGGAGCTGTTTTTT.

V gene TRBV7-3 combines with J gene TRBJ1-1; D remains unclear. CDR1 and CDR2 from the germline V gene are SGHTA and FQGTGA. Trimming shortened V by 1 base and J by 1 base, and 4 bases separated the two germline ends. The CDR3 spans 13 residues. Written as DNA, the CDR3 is TGTGCCAGCAGCTTAATCCGGAACACTGAAGCTTTCTTT. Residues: CASSLIRNTEAFF.

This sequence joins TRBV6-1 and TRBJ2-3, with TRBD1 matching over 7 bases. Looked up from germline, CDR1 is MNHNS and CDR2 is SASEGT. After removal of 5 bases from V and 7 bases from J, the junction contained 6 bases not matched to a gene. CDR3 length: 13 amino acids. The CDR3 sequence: CASSLQGWNTQYF. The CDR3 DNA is TGTGCCAGCAGTCTACAGGGGTGGAATACGCAGTATTTT.